This T cell receptor (beta chain) was sequenced during a study of beta chain features in type 1 diabetes. General study points: A moderate, significant TCRB CDR3 shortening appeared in type 1 diabetes across four CD4+ subsets.

This clone was seen a handful of times. Its antigen is unidentified. Trimming shortened V by 6 bases and J by 5 bases, and 17 bases separated the two germline ends. Looked up from germline, CDR1 is MNHNY and CDR2 is SVGAGI (reference sequence). The CDR3 spans 14 residues. TCRB transcripts that were expressed got sequenced, as all of the isolated RNA had been reverse transcribed. Repertoires were generated with immunoSEQ multiplex PCR, while TCRdb's copy carries only in-frame clones and drops some. There are 280,000 or so clones in the sample; around 16% occur only once, and less than 0.02% lies in the top ten.

Source material: naive CD4+ T cells from blood. The clonotype was recovered from a man younger than 35 with type 1 diabetes. The chain carries TRBV6-6 and TRBJ2-7, with D possibly TRBD2 on 6 matching bases. CDR3 sequence reads: CASSSLRGGNEQYF. Here the CDR3 DNA reads TGTGCCAGCAGCTCCCTCCGGGGAGGCAACGAGCAGTACTTC.